The next 24 T cell receptor beta chains were all read from a single sample in a study of low-dose radiotherapy and immunotherapy resistance in tumors. Primers used for first-strand cDNA, a TRAV- and TRBV-specific set, covered both alpha and beta chains. It was with a constant-region primer and a V-primer adapter that TCRs were amplified over around 19 PCR cycles. MiXCR, applied by TCRdb to the reads, yields one record per CDR3 protein. The profile shows approximately 7,200 distinct CDR3 sequences, about 79% of them singletons. These TCRs come from a human donor with advanced metastatic prostate, ovarian, gallbladder or colorectal cancer (not recorded which). This table probably holds off-target reads from a library built for another chain.

This rearrangement joins TRBV2 to TRBJ2-6, with TRBD2 as a possible D gene (6 bases). Germline CDR1 reads SNHLY; CDR2 reads FYNNEI. V was trimmed by 6 bases and J by 9 bases, leaving 15 bases between them. The CDR3 spans 14 residues. CDR3 sequence (DNA): TGTGCCAGCAGGCTGACTGGGGAGGTCAACGTCCTGACTTTC. Its protein product is CASRLTGEVNVLTF. Looking up the rest from reference TRBV2 and TRBJ2-6 gives the full variable domain: EPEVTQTPSHQVTQMGQEVILRCVPISNHLYFYWYRQILGQKVEFLVSFYNNEISEKSEIFDDQFSVERPDGSNFTLKIRSTKLEDSAMYFCASRLTGEVNVLTFGAGSRLTVL.

The chain employs TRBV23-1 and TRBJ1-1; D remains unclear. TRBV23-1 is reported as an ORF; its role is uncertain. V lost 4 bases, J lost 0 bases, and 9 bases lay in between. The CDR3 covers 14 residues. DNA for the CDR3: TGCGCCAGCAGTCCTATGACGGTGAACACTGAAGCTTTCTTT. Translation gives CASSPMTVNTEAFF.

The gene calls are TRBV9 and TRBJ2-2; the D gene is possibly TRBD2 (6 bases). The CDR3 length is 13 residues. Germline V gene sequence: CDR1 SGDLS, CDR2 YYNGEE. V was trimmed by 3 bases and J by 6 bases, leaving 9 bases between them. DNA for the CDR3: TGTGCCAGCAGCGCTAGCGTAGCCGGGGAGCTGTTTTTT. Translating it yields CASSASVAGELFF.

The CDR3 protein is CSVKGEDYGYTF. The CDR3 nucleotides read TGCAGCGTTAAGGGGGAGGACTATGGCTACACCTTC. The V gene is TRBV29-1, the J gene TRBJ1-2, with D maybe TRBD1 (6 bases). Germline V gives CDR1 SQVTM, CDR2 ANQGSEA. V lost 5 bases and J lost 3, with 10 bases in between. The CDR3 has 12 residues.

V usage is TRBV12-3 or TRBV12-4 and J usage is TRBJ1-5; D remains ambiguous. With 6 bases removed from V and 11 bases from J, the gap between germline ends came to 14 bases. The CDR3 covers 12 residues. In nucleotides, the CDR3 is TGTGCCAGCAGGAAAGACCATGCTACCCAGCATTTT. Encoded protein: CASRKDHATQHF.

This chain uses TRBV7-9 with TRBJ1-5, with 8 bases fitting TRBD1. J was trimmed by 3 bases and V by 3 bases; bases with no gene match: 4. The CDR3 sequence is 15 residues long. CDR1 is SEHNR, CDR2 FQNEAQ, per germline (reference sequence). CDR3 amino acids: CASSFSGGPNQPQHF. The CDR3 DNA follows: TGTGCCAGCAGCTTTTCAGGGGGCCCCAATCAGCCCCAGCATTTT.

The chain couples TRBV7-9 to TRBJ1-5; weak D call: TRBD1 (6 bases). Per the germline V gene, CDR1 is SEHNR and CDR2 is FQNEAQ (reference sequence). V was pared by 6 bases and J by 5 bases, with 11 bases between. The CDR3 is 13 amino acids. CDR3 in amino acids: CASSPTGYQPQHF. In DNA form, the CDR3 reads TGTGCCAGCAGTCCGACAGGATATCAGCCCCAGCATTTT.

The chain couples TRBV4-2 to TRBJ2-3; 8 bases align to TRBD1. V lost 1 base, J lost 5 bases, and 5 bases stayed unmatched. The CDR3 is 15 amino acids. The germline gives CDR1 LGHNA, CDR2 YNFKEQ. The CDR3 DNA reads as TGTGCCAGCAGCCAAGTGGCCAGGGGGCGAGATACGCAGTATTTT. Translation: CASSQVARGRDTQYF.

This sequence joins TRBV4-3 and TRBJ1-3; the D is unclear. Germline V gives CDR1 LGHNA, CDR2 YSLEER. Trimming cost V 4 bases and J 0 bases, with 10 bases left between them. The length of the CDR3 is 15 residues. The chain's CDR3 is CASSRGPDSGNTIYF. In DNA, the CDR3 is TGCGCCAGCAGCCGTGGTCCGGACTCTGGAAACACCATATATTTT.

This clonotype was observed a single time. The rearrangement uses TRBV20-1 and TRBJ2-5; D is possibly TRBD2 (6 bases). V was pared by 3 bases and J by 2 bases, with 16 bases between. Germline V gene sequence: CDR1 DFQATT, CDR2 SNEGSKA (reference sequence). The CDR3 totals 15 residues. CDR3 sequence reads: CSASRSGLQQETQYF. In DNA form, the CDR3 reads TGCAGTGCTAGTAGGTCGGGACTCCAACAAGAGACCCAGTACTTC.

This chain joins TRBV28 and TRBJ2-1; tentative D call: TRBD1 (5 bases). The CDR3 consists of 12 residues. Trimming removed 6 bases from V and 5 bases from J, with 8 bases in between. The germline gives CDR1 MDHEN, CDR2 SYDVKM. The CDR3 sequence: CASRLGDNEQFF. DNA of the CDR3: TGTGCCAGCAGGCTAGGGGACAATGAGCAGTTCTTC.

The V call is TRBV5-1, the J call TRBJ2-7; D not resolved. V lost 1 base and J 5 bases, leaving 13 bases between the germline ends. The CDR3 extends over 14 amino acids. Germline V gene lookup returns CDR1 SGHRS and CDR2 YFSETQ. The CDR3 loop reads CASSLRSLAHEQYF. The CDR3 DNA is TGCGCCAGCAGCTTGCGGAGTTTGGCCCACGAGCAGTACTTC.

The gene calls are TRBV6-2 or TRBV6-3 and TRBJ1-1; D gene ambiguous. V was clipped by 2 bases and J by 3 bases, with 7 bases between them. The V gene's germline CDR1 is MNHEY and CDR2 SVGEGT. This CDR3 has 13 amino acids. CDR3 in amino acids: CASSYGSYTEAFF. In DNA form, the CDR3 reads TGTGCCAGCAGTTACGGGTCTTACACTGAAGCTTTCTTT.

A single count supports this clonotype. This chain joins TRBV3-1 and TRBJ1-4; a weak D match, TRBD1 (5 bases). This CDR3 comprises 15 residues. Germline assignment: CDR1 LGHDT and CDR2 YNNKEL (reference sequence). V was trimmed by 4 bases and J by 5 bases, leaving 14 bases between them. The CDR3 here is CASSPAGTLNEKLFF. As DNA, the CDR3 is TGTGCCAGCAGCCCGGCAGGGACTCTCAATGAAAAACTGTTTTTT.

The chain is built from TRBV3-1 and TRBJ1-5, with D unclear. The germline gives CDR1 LGHDT, CDR2 YNNKEL (reference sequence). The V gene lost 1 base and the J gene lost 10 bases, with 11 bases spanning the gap. CDR3 length: 13 amino acids. The CDR3 spells CASSQGHRVPQHF. As DNA, the CDR3 is TGTGCCAGCAGCCAAGGCCATAGGGTCCCCCAGCATTTT.

The rearrangement links TRBV3-1 to TRBJ1-6; 10 positions match TRBD1. Trimming took 0 bases from V and 8 from J; bases not matched to a gene: 4. The CDR3 length is 16 residues. Looked up from germline, CDR1 is LGHDT and CDR2 is YNNKEL (reference sequence). CDR3 residues: CASSQDYGTGDSPLHF. The CDR3 nucleotides are TGTGCCAGCAGCCAAGATTACGGGACAGGGGATTCACCCCTCCACTTT.

The chain carries TRBV11-2 and TRBJ2-3; D call uncertain. The germline V gene encodes CDR1 SGHAT and CDR2 FQNNGV. Trimming took off 1 base at V and 4 bases at J, with 6 bases between the two ends. This CDR3 has 13 residues. The CDR3: CASSLATADTQYF. For the CDR3, the DNA is TGTGCCAGCAGCTTAGCCACGGCAGATACGCAGTATTTT.

This clonotype was seen a few times. V usage is TRBV19 and J usage is TRBJ2-5; no firm D call. CDR1 and CDR2 (germline): LNHDA, SQIVND (reference sequence). The length of the CDR3 is 13 residues. V lost 5 bases and J 2 bases, leaving 9 bases between the germline ends. The CDR3 nucleotides read TGTGCCAGTAGTCTCGGTGTACAAGAGACCCAGTACTTC. Protein: CASSLGVQETQYF.

The chain combines TRBV12-3 or TRBV12-4 with TRBJ1-6; TRBD1 matches at 9 bases. Losses at the gene ends were 6 bases for V and 6 bases for J; bases not matched to a gene: 3. The CDR3 contains 14 residues. In DNA, the CDR3 is TGTGCCAGCAGCCTGGACAGGGGTAATTCACCCCTCCACTTT. Translation: CASSLDRGNSPLHF.

V and J are TRBV5-1 and TRBJ2-7; D possibly corresponds to TRBD2 (6 bases). This CDR3 is built from 14 residues. Germline CDR1 SGHRS, CDR2 YFSETQ. V gave up 5 bases and J gave up 0 bases, with 12 bases separating them. The chain's CDR3 is CASRTGGDSYEQYF. The CDR3 nucleotides read TGCGCCAGCAGGACTGGAGGGGACTCCTACGAGCAGTACTTC. Looking up the rest from reference TRBV5-1 and TRBJ2-7 gives the full variable domain: KAGVTQTPRYLIKTRGQQVTLSCSPISGHRSVSWYQQTPGQGLQFLFEYFSETQRNKGNFPGRFSGRQFSNSRSEMNVSTLELGDSALYLCASRTGGDSYEQYFGPGTRLTVT.

This clonotype turned up a few times. J is TRBJ2-1 and V is TRBV6-2 or TRBV6-3, with 7 bases lining up with TRBD1. The V segment lost 5 bases and the J segment 6 bases; nucleotides outside the gene matches: 10. The V gene's germline CDR1 is MNHEY and CDR2 SVGEGT. The CDR3 sequence is 15 residues long. CDR3 loop: CASSEGTGTVNEQFF. The CDR3 DNA sequence: TGTGCCAGCAGTGAGGGTACCGGGACAGTCAATGAGCAGTTCTTC.

The rearrangement joins TRBV7-2 to TRBJ1-1; unclear D gene. The ends were cut back, 1 base at V and 7 bases at J, with 13 bases in the middle. The V gene's germline CDR1 is SGHTA and CDR2 FQGNSA. The CDR3 extends over 14 amino acids. The CDR3 loop reads CASSLGVRVHEAFF. CDR3 sequence (DNA): TGTGCCAGCAGCTTAGGAGTGAGGGTCCATGAAGCTTTCTTT.

This chain joins TRBV11-3 and TRBJ2-2; D remains unclear. V shed 5 bases and J shed 6 bases, with 16 bases lying between them. The germline V gene has CDR1 SGHNT and CDR2 YENEEA. CDR3 length: 15 amino acids. In DNA form, the CDR3 reads TGTGCCAGCAGCCCGGACCGAGGCGGCGCCGGGGAGCTGTTTTTT. This translates into CASSPDRGGAGELFF. The variable domain in full, with the rest retrieved from reference TRBV11-3 and TRBJ2-2, is EAGVVQSPRYKIIEKKQPVAFWCNPISGHNTLYWYLQNLGQGPELLIRYENEEAVDDSQLPKDRFSAERLKGVDSTLKIQPAELGDSAVYLCASSPDRGGAGELFFGEGSRLTVL.

This rearrangement joins TRBV5-1 to TRBJ1-1; D uncertain. Trimming shortened V by 0 bases and J by 3 bases, and 12 bases separated the two germline ends. This CDR3 has 15 amino acids. The V gene's germline CDR1 is SGHRS and CDR2 YFSETQ. The CDR3 spells CASSLDGRRDTEAFF. The CDR3 bases are TGCGCCAGCAGCTTGGACGGACGACGGGACACTGAAGCTTTCTTT.